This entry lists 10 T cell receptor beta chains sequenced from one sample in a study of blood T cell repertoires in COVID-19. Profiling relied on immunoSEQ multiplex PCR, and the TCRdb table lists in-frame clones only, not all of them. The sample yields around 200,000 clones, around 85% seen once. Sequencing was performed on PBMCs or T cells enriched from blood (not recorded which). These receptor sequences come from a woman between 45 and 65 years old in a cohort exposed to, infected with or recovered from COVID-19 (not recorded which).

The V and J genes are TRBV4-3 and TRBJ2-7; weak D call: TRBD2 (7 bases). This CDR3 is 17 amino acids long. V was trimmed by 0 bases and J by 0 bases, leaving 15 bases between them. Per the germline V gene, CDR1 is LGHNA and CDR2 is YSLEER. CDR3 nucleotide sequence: TGCGCCAGCAGCCAAGAGCTGGCCCGGGGGGCCTCCTACGAGCAGTACTTC. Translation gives CASSQELARGASYEQYF.

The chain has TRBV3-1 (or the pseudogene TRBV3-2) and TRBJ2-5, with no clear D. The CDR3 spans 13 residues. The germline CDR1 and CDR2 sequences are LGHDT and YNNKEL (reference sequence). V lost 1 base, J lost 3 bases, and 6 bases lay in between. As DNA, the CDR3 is TGTGCCAGCAGCCAAGTTACAAAAGAGACCCAGTACTTC. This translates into CASSQVTKETQYF.

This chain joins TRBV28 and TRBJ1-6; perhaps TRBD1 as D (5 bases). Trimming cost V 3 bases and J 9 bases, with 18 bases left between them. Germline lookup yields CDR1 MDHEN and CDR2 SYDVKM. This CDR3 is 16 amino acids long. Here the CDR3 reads CASSLVGAVGSSPLHF. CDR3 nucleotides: TGTGCCAGCAGTTTGGTAGGGGCTGTCGGTAGTTCACCCCTCCACTTT.

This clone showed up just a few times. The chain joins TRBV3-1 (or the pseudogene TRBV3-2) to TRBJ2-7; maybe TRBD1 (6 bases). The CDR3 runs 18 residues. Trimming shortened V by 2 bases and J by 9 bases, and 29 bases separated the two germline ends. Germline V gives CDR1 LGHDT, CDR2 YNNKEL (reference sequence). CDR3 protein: CASSQTRDIFLATSGQYF. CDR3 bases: TGTGCCAGCAGCCAAACCCGGGACATCTTCCTTGCTACGAGCGGGCAGTACTTC.

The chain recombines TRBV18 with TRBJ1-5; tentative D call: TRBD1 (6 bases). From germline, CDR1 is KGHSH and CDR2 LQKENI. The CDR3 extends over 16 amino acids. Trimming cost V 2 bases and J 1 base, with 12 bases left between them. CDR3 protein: CASSPSFQGSNQPQHF. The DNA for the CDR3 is TGTGCCAGCTCACCATCGTTTCAGGGGAGCAATCAGCCCCAGCATTTT.

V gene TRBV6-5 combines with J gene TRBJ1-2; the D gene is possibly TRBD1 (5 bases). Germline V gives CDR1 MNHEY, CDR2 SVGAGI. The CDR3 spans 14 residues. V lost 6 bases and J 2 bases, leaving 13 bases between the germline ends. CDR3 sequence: CASREGPRNYGYTF. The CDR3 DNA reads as TGTGCCAGCAGGGAGGGGCCGAGAAACTATGGCTACACCTTC.

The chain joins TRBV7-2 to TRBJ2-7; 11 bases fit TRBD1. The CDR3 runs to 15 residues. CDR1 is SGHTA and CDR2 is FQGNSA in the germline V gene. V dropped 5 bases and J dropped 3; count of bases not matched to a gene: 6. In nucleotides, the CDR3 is TGTGCCAGCAGCCGGACCGGGACAGGGGGCTACGAGCAGTACTTC. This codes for CASSRTGTGGYEQYF.

The CDR3 DNA sequence: TGTGCCAGCAGCCCACTGGCGGGGGGCCGCACCGGGGAGCTGTTTTTT. Translated: CASSPLAGGRTGELFF. This rearrangement joins TRBV9 to TRBJ2-2; the match to TRBD2 covers 8 bases. Germline CDR1 and CDR2: SGDLS and YYNGEE. This CDR3 comprises 16 residues. The V and J ends lost 4 bases and 4 bases, in that order; junction bases with no gene match: 9.

This CDR3 reads CASSWTGYDGYTF. CDR3 DNA sequence: TGTGCCAGCAGCTGGACAGGTTATGATGGCTACACCTTC. The chain is built from TRBV6-2 or TRBV6-3 and TRBJ1-2, with 7 bases identical to TRBD1. The trim removed 6 bases at V and 6 bases at J, leaving 7 bases unmatched. CDR3 length equals 13 residues. Germline assignment: CDR1 MNHEY and CDR2 SVGEGT.

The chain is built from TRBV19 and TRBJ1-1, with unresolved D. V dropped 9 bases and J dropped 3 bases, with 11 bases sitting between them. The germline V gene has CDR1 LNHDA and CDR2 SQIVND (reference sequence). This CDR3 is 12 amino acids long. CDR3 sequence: CASRGRDTEAFF. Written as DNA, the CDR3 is TGTGCCAGCCGCGGGAGGGACACTGAAGCTTTCTTT.